This T cell receptor beta chain was obtained from a study of T cells in narcolepsy. The V and J ends lost 5 bases and 1 base, in that order; junction bases with no gene match: 8. Germline-derived CDR1 and CDR2 are SEHNR and FQNEAQ (reference sequence). This CDR3 is built from 16 residues. About this clone itself: Its target is not known.

Study results and limitations: In some patient and control memory CD4+ samples, autoreactive clones were absent. HCRT-specific and TRIB2-specific autoreactive clonotypes appeared among same-patient CSF and blood CD4+ clonotypes. Autoreactive clonotypes reportedly recurred in blood of same and different patients, not controls.

The assay was immunoSEQ multiplex PCR, and TCRdb's table has in-frame clones only and misses some. This table holds about 31,000 clones, roughly 78% found once. Sequencing was carried out using CD45RA- memory CD4+ T cells from PBMCs. This receptor was taken from a human donor with narcolepsy. The V and J genes are TRBV7-9 and TRBJ1-5; 7 positions agree with TRBD1. The CDR3 is CASSAGTDSSNQPQHF. The CDR3 DNA sequence: TGTGCCAGCAGCGCGGGGACAGACTCCAGCAATCAGCCCCAGCATTTT. The full variable domain, its missing parts supplied by reference TRBV7-9 and TRBJ1-5, is DTGVSQNPRHKITKRGQNVTFRCDPISEHNRLYWYRQTLGQGPEFLTYFQNEAQLEKSRLLSDRFSAERPKGSFSTLEIQRTEQGDSAMYLCASSAGTDSSNQPQHFGDGTRLSIL.